This T cell receptor (beta chain) stems from a study of blood T cell repertoires in COVID-19. The CDR3 loop spans 15 amino acids. CDR1 and CDR2 from the germline V gene are SQVTM and ANQGSEA. V was clipped by 6 bases and J by 0 bases, with 15 bases between them. Data came from immunoSEQ multiplex PCR; TCRdb stores just in-frame clones and leaves some out. The sample holds 250,000 or so clones, 80% to 90% seen once. The sequence derives from a woman in her twenties or thirties with active or convalescent COVID-19. The chain combines TRBV29-1 with TRBJ2-1; D may be TRBD2 (6 bases). Material for sequencing was peripheral blood. Here the CDR3 reads CSVAEGSSSYNEQFF. In nucleotides, the CDR3 is TGCAGCGTAGCGGAGGGGAGTAGCTCCTACAATGAGCAGTTCTTC.